This T cell receptor (beta chain) appears in the sequencing data of a study of T-cell memory formation after mild COVID-19 (dated by TCRdb to the early 2020s). For the wider study: TCR sequence clusters from the two donors were largely donor specific. Longitudinal TCRalpha and TCRbeta repertoire sequencing tracked T-cell clones expanding and contracting after mild COVID-19 in a couple of donors. Two young, previously healthy adult volunteers made up the cohort, one male and one female.

Sequencing was carried out with an Illumina NovaSeq 6000. TCRalpha and TCRbeta cDNA libraries were built by 5'RACE with constant-segment primers, adding sample barcodes and unique molecular identifiers. RNA was extracted from every sample with Trizol reagent. Amplification of the libraries took two PCR steps, and the second step added a second sample barcode plus Illumina TruSeq adapters. Sequencing of the libraries was done on an Illumina NovaSeq, producing 2 x 150 bp paired-end reads. The paper's processing steps were these. With migec v1.2.7, reads were demultiplexed and then collapsed into UMI-guided consensus sequences. Using mixcr v2.1.11, UMI consensuses were aligned to TRA and TRB V and J templates and then assembled into clonotypes. Expanded or contracted clonotypes were those called significant by both edgeR and NoisET, with noise models trained on biological replicates. For edgeR calls, the thresholds were a false discovery rate-adjusted p below 0.01 and a log2 fold-change of 1. As an exploratory analysis of dynamics, max-normalized trajectories of the 1000 most abundant clonotypes were examined with PCA combined with hierarchical clustering. Each responding clone was given a CD4 or CD8 phenotype based on the CD4+ and CD8+ repertoires, which had been sequenced separately. Through fastp at Q25 and MiXCR, TCRdb rebuilt clones from the public reads, retaining in-frame beta chains. Each entry is one CDR3 protein sequence, shown with its most common DNA and genes. The V and J calls and clone size come from TCRdb's table, not from the authors' own analysis. Present in this sample are 40,000 to 60,000 distinct CDR3 sequences, 25% to 35% of which were seen just once. The ten largest clones represent around two fifths of the sample.

CDR1 and CDR2 (SGHDT, YYEEEE) derive from the germline V gene. V is clipped by 4 bases and J by 3 bases, and the sequence between their germline boundaries is 11 bases long. The CDR3 holds 13 amino acids from the cysteine to the phenylalanine. The CDR3 DNA has 39 bases and is translated from base 1. As to this clonotype: The antigen it binds to is not known. Base qualities are not provided; no much larger clone lies one nucleotide away.

PBMCs were isolated by Ficoll-Paque density gradient centrifugation. The full study reports these points: Balanced CD4/CD8 phenotypes were observed for clones contracting from day 15 to 85, whereas a bias towards CD4+ was observed for a second wave of clones expanding from day 15 to 37. Only a couple of mild cases were covered in the study, and larger cohorts including severe cases with pre-infection samples were considered necessary. Contracting CD4+ clones appeared mostly in the CM and EM memory subsets, whereas CD8+ clones were enriched in EMRA. The detection of some responding clones in pre-infection memory suggests that pre-existing cross-reactive memory T cells joined the SARS-CoV-2 response. SARS-CoV-2 specificity was not confirmed for the second-wave clones peaking on day 37.

The sequenced sample consisted of PBMCs or a T cell subset sorted from them (not recorded which). The source of this sequence is a man between 18 and 29 years old who had mild COVID-19 (a few samples of this study predate the infection). The sample titles of this study are shuffled in the database, so cell type and time point are left out; the donor was told from shared clones. Recombination joined TRBV5-6 with TRBJ2-7, with no reliable assignment of the D segment. The bases read TGTGCCAGCAGCCCTACCTCCAACTACGAGCAGTACTTC. This yields the protein CASSPTSNYEQYF.